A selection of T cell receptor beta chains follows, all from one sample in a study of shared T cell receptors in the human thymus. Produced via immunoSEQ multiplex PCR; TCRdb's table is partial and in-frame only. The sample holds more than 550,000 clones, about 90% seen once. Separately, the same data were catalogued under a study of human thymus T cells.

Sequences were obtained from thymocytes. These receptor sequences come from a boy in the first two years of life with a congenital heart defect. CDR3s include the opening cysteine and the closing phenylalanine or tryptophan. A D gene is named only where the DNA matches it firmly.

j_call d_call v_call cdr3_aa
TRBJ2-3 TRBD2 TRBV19 CASSARLAGGTDTQYF
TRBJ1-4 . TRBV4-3 CASSQVGGRGINEKLFF
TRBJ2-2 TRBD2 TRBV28 CASSFPTSGERTGELFF
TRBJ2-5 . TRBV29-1 CSVVLLRPPSQETQYF
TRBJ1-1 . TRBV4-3 CASSQDPRNTEAFF
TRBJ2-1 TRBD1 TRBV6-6 CASSATRDRAYNEQFF
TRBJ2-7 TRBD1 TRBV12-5 CASGPLQGNLRGEQYF
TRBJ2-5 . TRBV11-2 CASSFGGLQETQYF
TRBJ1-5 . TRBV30 CAWSPGNQPQHF
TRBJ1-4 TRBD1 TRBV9 CASSAGTGGLFEKLFF
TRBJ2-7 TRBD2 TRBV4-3 CASSQRTKLAGVLGEQYF
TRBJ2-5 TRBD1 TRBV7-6 CASSLLGTETQETQYF
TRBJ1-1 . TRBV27 CASSPNRVWTEAFF
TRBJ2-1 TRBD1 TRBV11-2 CASSLGQGANNEQFF
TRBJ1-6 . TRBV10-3 CAIAGGGQGNSPLHF
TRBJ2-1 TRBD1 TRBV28 CASSLRRLGQGASSKYNEQFF
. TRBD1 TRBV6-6 CASDHGTGLYEQYF
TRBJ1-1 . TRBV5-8 CASSATSLSYTEAFF
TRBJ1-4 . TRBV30 CAWSEDSPNLERIF
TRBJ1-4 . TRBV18 CASSPSQAINEKLFF
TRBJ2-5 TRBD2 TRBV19 CASSRRGIYQETQYF
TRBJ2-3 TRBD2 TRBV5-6 CASSLAKAGGPVDTQYF
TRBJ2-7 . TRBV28 CASSLQPPSSSEQYF
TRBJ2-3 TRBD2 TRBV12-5 CASGLGPQLAGGLSPDTQYF
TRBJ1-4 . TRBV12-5 CASGRGATNEKLFF
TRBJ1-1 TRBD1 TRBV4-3 CASSPQVGTGMNTEAFF
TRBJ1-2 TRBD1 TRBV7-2 CASRIDRGDGYTF
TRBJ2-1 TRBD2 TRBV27 CASSPSGGIAGGQFF
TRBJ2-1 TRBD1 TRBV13 CASSPGTEPYNEQFF
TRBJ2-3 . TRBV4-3 CASSQERGGDPMGTQYF
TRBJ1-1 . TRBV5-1 CASSLVLDTEAFF
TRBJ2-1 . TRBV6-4 CASSAQGSYNEQFF
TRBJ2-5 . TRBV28 CASSLSPGSSQETQYF